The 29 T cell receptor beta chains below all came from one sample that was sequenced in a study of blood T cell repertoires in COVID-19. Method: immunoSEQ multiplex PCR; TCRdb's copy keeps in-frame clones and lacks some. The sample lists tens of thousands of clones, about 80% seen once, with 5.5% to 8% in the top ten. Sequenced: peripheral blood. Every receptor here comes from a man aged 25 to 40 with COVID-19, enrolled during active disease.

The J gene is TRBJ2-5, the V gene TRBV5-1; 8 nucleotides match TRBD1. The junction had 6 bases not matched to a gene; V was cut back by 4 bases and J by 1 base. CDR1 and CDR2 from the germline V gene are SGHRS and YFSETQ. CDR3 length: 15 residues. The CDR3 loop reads CASSRSQGAQETQYF. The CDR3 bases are TGCGCCAGCAGCCGGTCCCAGGGGGCCCAAGAGACCCAGTACTTC.

The CDR3 reads CASSRKDRAQPQHF. The CDR3 DNA is TGTGCCAGCAGCCGCAAGGACAGGGCTCAGCCCCAGCATTTT. The V and J genes are TRBV6-5 and TRBJ1-5, with 8 bases fitting TRBD1. The J segment lost 6 bases and the V segment lost 6 bases, leaving 7 bases of the junction unmatched. This CDR3 has 14 amino acids. Germline V gene lookup returns CDR1 MNHEY and CDR2 SVGAGI.

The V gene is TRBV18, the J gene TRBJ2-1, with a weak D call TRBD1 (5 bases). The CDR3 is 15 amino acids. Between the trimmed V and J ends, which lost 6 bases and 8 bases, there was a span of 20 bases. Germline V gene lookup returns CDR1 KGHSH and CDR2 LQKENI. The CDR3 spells CASSLFKGQRDEQFF. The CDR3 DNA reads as TGTGCCAGCTCCCTTTTTAAGGGGCAGCGCGATGAGCAGTTCTTC. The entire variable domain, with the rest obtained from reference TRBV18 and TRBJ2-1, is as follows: NAGVMQNPRHLVRRRGQEARLRCSPMKGHSHVYWYRQLPEEGLKFMVYLQKENIIDESGMPKERFSAEFPKEGPSILRIQQVVRGDSAAYFCASSLFKGQRDEQFFGPGTRLTVL.

CDR3 amino acids: CASSERRDSVYEQYF. Written as DNA, the CDR3 is TGTGCCAGTAGCGAACGGCGCGACAGTGTCTACGAGCAGTACTTC. The chain couples TRBV19 to TRBJ2-7; a weak D match, TRBD1 (5 bases). There are 15 residues in the CDR3. Germline CDR1 reads LNHDA; CDR2 reads SQIVND (reference sequence). The V end was cut by 6 bases, the J end by 3 bases, with 18 bases between.

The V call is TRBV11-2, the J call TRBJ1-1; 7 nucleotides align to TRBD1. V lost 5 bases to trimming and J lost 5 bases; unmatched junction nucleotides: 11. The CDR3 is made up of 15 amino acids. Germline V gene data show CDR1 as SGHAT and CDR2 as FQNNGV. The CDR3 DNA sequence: TGTGCCAGCAGCCCCGGGGGACAGTCGAGAACTGAAGCTTTCTTT. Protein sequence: CASSPGGQSRTEAFF. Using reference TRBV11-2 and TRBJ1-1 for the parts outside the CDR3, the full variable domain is EAGVAQSPRYKIIEKRQSVAFWCNPISGHATLYWYQQILGQGPKLLIQFQNNGVVDDSQLPKDRFSAERLKGVDSTLKIQPAKLEDSAVYLCASSPGGQSRTEAFFGQGTRLTVV.

This CDR3 reads CASSDGGKLFF. The CDR3 DNA follows: TGTGCCAGCAGCGACGGAGGGAAACTGTTTTTT. The chain links TRBV7-9 to TRBJ1-4; D not certain. The ends were cut back, 5 bases at V and 11 bases at J, with 9 bases in the middle. Germline-derived CDR1 and CDR2 are SEHNR and FQNEAQ (reference sequence). The CDR3 totals 11 residues.

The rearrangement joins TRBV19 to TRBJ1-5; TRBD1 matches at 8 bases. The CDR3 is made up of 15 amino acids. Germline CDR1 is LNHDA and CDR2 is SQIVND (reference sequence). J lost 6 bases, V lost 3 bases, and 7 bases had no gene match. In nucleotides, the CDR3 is TGTGCCAGTAGTATGGACAGGGTAGGTACTCAGCCCCAGCATTTT. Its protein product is CASSMDRVGTQPQHF.

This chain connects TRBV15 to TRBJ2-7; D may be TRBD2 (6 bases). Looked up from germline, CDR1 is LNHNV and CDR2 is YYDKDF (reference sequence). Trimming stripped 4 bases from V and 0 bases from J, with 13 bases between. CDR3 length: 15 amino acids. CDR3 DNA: TGTGCCACCAGCAAGGGGACTCTAATCTCCTACGAGCAGTACTTC. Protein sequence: CATSKGTLISYEQYF.

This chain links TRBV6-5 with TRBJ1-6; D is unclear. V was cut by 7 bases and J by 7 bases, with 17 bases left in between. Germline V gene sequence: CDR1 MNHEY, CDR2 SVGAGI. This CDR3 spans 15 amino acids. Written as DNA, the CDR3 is TGTGCCAGCACACCTTCCGGGGTGAGGAATTCACCCCTCCACTTT. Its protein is CASTPSGVRNSPLHF.

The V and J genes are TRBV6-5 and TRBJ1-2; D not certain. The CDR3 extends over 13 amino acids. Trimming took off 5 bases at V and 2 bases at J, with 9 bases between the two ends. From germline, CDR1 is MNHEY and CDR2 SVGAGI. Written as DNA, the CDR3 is TGTGCCAGCAGTACGGAGGGAAACTATGGCTACACCTTC. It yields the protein CASSTEGNYGYTF.

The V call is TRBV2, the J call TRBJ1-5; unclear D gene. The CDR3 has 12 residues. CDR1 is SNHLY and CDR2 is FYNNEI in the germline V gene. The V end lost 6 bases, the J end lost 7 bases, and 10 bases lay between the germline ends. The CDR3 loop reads CASRPPRQPQHF. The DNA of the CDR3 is TGTGCCAGCAGGCCCCCGAGGCAGCCCCAGCATTTT.

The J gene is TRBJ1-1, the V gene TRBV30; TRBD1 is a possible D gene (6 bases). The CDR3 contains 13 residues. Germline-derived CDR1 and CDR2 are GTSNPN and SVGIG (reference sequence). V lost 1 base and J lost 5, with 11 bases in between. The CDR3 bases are TGTGCCTGGAGTGCAACAGGGTTAACTGAAGCTTTCTTT. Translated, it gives CAWSATGLTEAFF.

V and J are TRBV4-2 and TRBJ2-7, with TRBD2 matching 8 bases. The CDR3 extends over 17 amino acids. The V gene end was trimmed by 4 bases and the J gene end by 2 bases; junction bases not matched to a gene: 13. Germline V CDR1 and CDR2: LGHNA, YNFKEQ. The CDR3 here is CASSPETLAGNPYEQYF. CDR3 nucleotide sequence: TGTGCCAGCAGCCCGGAAACCCTAGCGGGTAACCCCTACGAGCAGTACTTC.

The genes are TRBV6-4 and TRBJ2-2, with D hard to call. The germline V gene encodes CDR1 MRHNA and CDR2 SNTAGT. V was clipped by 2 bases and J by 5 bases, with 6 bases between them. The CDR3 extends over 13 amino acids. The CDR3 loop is CASSDAETGELFF. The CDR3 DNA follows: TGTGCCAGCAGTGACGCGGAGACCGGGGAGCTGTTTTTT.

This chain's CDR3 is CASSLKGVTEAFF. In DNA, the CDR3 is TGTGCCAGCAGCTTAAAAGGGGTTACTGAAGCTTTCTTT. The J gene is TRBJ1-1, the V gene TRBV7-2; possibly TRBD1 for D (5 bases). The CDR3 runs 13 residues. Germline V gene sequence: CDR1 SGHTA, CDR2 FQGNSA. The ends were cut back, 2 bases at V and 5 bases at J, with 9 bases in the middle. Full variable domain (rest looked up from reference TRBV7-2 and TRBJ1-1): GAGVSQSPSNKVTEKGKDVELRCDPISGHTALYWYRQSLGQGLEFLIYFQGNSAPDKSGLPSDRFSAERTGGSVSTLTIQRTQQEDSAVYLCASSLKGVTEAFFGQGTRLTVV.

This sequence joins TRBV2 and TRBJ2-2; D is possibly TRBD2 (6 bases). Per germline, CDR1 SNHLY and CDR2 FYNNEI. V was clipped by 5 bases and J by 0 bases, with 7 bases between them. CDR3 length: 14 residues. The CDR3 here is CASSWGANTGELFF. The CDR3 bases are TGTGCCAGCAGTTGGGGGGCGAACACCGGGGAGCTGTTTTTT. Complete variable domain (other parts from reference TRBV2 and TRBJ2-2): EPEVTQTPSHQVTQMGQEVILRCVPISNHLYFYWYRQILGQKVEFLVSFYNNEISEKSEIFDDQFSVERPDGSNFTLKIRSTKLEDSAMYFCASSWGANTGELFFGEGSRLTVL.

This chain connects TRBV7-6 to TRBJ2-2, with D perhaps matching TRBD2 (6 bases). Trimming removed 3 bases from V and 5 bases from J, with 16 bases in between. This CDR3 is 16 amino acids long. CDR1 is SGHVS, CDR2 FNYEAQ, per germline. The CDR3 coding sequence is TGTGCCAGCAGCTTCCTCGGGGGAGTGGGAACCGGGGAGCTGTTTTTT. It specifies CASSFLGGVGTGELFF.

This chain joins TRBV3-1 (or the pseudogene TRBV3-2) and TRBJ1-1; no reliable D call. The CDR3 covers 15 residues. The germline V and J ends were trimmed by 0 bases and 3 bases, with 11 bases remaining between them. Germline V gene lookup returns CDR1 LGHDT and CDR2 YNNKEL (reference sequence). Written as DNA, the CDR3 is TGTGCCAGCAGCCAAGAGAGGAGTACGGACACTGAAGCTTTCTTT. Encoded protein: CASSQERSTDTEAFF.

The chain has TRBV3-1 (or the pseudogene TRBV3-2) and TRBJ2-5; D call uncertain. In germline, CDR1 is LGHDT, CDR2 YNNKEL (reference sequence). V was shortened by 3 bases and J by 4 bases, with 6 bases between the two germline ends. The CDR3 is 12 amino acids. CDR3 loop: CASSQRGETQYF. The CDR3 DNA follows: TGTGCCAGCAGCCAGAGAGGAGAGACCCAGTACTTC.

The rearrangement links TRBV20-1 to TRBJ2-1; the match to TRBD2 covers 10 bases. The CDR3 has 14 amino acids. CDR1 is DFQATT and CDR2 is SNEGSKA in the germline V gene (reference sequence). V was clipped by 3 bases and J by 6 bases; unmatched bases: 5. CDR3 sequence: CSASLAGDRNEQFF. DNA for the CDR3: TGCAGTGCTAGTCTAGCGGGAGATCGCAATGAGCAGTTCTTC.

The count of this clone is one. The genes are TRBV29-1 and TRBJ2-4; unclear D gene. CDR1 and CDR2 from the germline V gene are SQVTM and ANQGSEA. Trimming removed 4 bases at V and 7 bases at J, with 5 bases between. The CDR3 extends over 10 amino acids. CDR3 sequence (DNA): TGCAGCGTTGTACAGAACATTCAGTACTTC. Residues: CSVVQNIQYF.

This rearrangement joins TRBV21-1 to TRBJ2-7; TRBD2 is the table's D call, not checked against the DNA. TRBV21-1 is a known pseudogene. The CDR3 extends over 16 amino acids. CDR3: CASSVPRREGAYEQYF. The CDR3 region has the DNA TGTGCCAGCAGCGTCCCACGGAGGGAGGGAGCGTACGAGCAGTACTTC.

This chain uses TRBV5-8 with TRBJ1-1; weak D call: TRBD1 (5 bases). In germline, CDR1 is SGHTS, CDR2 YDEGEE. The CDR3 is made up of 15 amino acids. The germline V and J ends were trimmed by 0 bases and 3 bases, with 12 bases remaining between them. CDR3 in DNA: TGTGCCAGCAGCTTGGGTCCGGGGGAGGACACTGAAGCTTTCTTT. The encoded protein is CASSLGPGEDTEAFF.

The CDR3 DNA is TGTGCCAGCAGCGTAGGGCGGGAGAGGACCGGGGAGCTGTTTTTT. Encoded protein: CASSVGRERTGELFF. The rearrangement links TRBV9 to TRBJ2-2; 7 bases are a match to TRBD2. The germline V gene has CDR1 SGDLS and CDR2 YYNGEE. V was pared by 0 bases and J by 5 bases, with 4 bases of the junction left unmatched. CDR3 length: 15 residues. Complete variable domain (other parts from reference TRBV9 and TRBJ2-2): DSGVTQTPKHLITATGQRVTLRCSPRSGDLSVYWYQQSLDQGLQFLIQYYNGEERAKGNILERFSAQQFPDLHSELNLSSLELGDSALYFCASSVGRERTGELFFGEGSRLTVL.

Written as DNA, the CDR3 is TGTGCCAGCAGTAGAGATGGGACAGGGTTGGCAGATACGCAGTATTTT. Translation: CASSRDGTGLADTQYF. V and J are TRBV2 and TRBJ2-3; 9 bases line up with TRBD1. The CDR3 has 16 residues. The germline V gene has CDR1 SNHLY and CDR2 FYNNEI. The V segment lost 5 bases and the J segment 4 bases; nucleotides outside the gene matches: 10.

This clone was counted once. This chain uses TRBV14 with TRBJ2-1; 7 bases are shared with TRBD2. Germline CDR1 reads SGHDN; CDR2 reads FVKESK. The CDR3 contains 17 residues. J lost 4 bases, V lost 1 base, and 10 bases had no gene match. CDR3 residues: CASSQVASGRGYNEQFF. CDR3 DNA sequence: TGTGCCAGCAGCCAAGTGGCTAGCGGACGGGGTTACAATGAGCAGTTCTTC.

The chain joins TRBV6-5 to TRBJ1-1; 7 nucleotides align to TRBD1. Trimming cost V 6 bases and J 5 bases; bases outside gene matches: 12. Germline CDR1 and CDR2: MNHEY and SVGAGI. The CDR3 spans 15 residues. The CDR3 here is CASRPPTGVGTEAFF. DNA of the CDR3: TGTGCCAGCAGACCCCCTACAGGGGTAGGAACTGAAGCTTTCTTT.

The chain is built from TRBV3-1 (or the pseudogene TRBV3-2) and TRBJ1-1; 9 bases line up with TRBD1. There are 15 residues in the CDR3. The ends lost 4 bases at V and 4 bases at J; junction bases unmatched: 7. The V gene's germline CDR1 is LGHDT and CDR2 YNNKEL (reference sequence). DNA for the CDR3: TGTGCCAGCAGCCCCCCCGGGACAGGGTTCACTGAAGCTTTCTTT. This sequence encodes CASSPPGTGFTEAFF.

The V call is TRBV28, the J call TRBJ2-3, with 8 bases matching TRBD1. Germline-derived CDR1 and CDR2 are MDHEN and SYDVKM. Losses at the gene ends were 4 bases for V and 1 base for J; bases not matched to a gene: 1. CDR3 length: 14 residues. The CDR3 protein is CASSSTGGTDTQYF. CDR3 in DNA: TGTGCCAGCAGTTCGACAGGGGGCACAGATACGCAGTATTTT.